Sequencing of this T cell receptor beta chain was carried out in a study of cytomegalovirus exposure and HLA in healthy donors. The junction had 14 bases not matched to a gene; V was cut back by 6 bases and J by 10 bases. The CDR3 has 15 amino acids. Germline V gene data show CDR1 as SQVTM and CDR2 as ANQGSEA. Primers for the PCR totalled 60 Vbeta and 13 Jbeta. TCRdb's table, derived via immunoSEQ multiplex PCR, lists solely in-frame clones and lacks some. This table holds some 80,000 clones, about four fifths found once. The study's findings and limits: Later examination showed HLA-associated TCR beta chains had greater clonal expansion than equally common others.

Remarks on this clone: Its antigen remains unknown.

This chain links TRBV29-1 with TRBJ2-7, with TRBD2 identical over 14 bases. This TCR derives from a middle-aged man in good health and CMV-seronegative. Sequenced input: PBMCs. DNA of the CDR3: TGCAGCGTGGGGGGACTAGCGGGAGCTATGAGTGGCCAGTACTTC. Translated, it gives CSVGGLAGAMSGQYF.